Detailed here is one T cell receptor (beta chain). In the original processing: Amplification of reference gene primers provided the estimated nucleated cell counts. TCRdb's table, derived via immunoSEQ multiplex PCR, lists solely in-frame clones and lacks some. V, J and clone size are those of that table, while D and trimming were read from the DNA. The sample carries 70,000 to 80,000 clones, 70% to 90% recorded once. This sample is drawn from a study of blood T cell repertoires in COVID-19. Study summary: There were acute and convalescent COVID-19 samples, and they came from the United States, Italy and Spain. PBMCs, B-cell-depleted T cells, or T cells were the source of the cDNA or gDNA that made up the material.

The receptor's source is a human donor in a cohort sampled during active COVID-19. The sequenced material came from peripheral blood.

CDR3 residues: CASSRSGARGANEKLFF. The CDR3 region has the DNA TGTGCCAGCAGCCGCTCTGGGGCGCGGGGGGCTAATGAAAAACTGTTTTTT. The chain is built from TRBV28 and TRBJ1-4; D is possibly TRBD1 (5 bases). CDR3 length: 17 amino acids. Per the germline V gene, CDR1 is MDHEN and CDR2 is SYDVKM. Trimming took 6 bases from V and 3 from J, leaving 20 bases between them.